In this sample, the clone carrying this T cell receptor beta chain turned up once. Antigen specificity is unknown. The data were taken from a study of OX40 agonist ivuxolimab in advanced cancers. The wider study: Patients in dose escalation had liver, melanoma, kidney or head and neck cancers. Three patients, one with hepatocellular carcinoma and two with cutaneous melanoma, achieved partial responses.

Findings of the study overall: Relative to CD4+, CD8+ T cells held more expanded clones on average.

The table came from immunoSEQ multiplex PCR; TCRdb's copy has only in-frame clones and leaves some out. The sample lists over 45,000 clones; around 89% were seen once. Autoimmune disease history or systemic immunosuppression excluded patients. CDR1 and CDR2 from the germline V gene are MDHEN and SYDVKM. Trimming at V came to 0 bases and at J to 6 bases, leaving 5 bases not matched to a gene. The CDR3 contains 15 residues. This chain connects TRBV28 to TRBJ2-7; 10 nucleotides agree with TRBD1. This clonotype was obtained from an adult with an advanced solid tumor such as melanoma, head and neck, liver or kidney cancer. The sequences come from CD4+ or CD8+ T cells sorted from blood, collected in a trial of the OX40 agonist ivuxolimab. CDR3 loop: CASSLWGQGFGEQYF. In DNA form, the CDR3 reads TGTGCCAGCAGTTTATGGGGACAGGGGTTCGGCGAGCAGTACTTC.